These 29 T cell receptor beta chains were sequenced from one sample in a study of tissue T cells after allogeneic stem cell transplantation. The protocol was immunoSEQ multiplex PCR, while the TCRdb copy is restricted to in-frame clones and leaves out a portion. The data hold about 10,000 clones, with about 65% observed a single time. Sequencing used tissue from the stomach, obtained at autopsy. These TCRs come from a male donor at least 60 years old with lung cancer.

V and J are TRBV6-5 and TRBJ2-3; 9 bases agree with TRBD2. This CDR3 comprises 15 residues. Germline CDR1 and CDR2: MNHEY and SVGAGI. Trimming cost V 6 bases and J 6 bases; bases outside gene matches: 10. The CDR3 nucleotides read TGTGCCAGCAGCCCATTTGCGGGGGGGCCGGATACGCAGTATTTT. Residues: CASSPFAGGPDTQYF.

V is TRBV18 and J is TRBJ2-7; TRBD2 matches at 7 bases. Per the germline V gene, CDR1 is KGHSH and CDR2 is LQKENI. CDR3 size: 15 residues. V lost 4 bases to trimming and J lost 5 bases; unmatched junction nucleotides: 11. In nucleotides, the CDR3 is TGTGCCAGCTCACTTGGGGGGGGAGGAGGAAACGAGCAGTACTTC. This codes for CASSLGGGGGNEQYF.

The chain's CDR3 is CASSRSTQGPNEKLFF. The CDR3 DNA reads as TGCGCCAGCAGCCGATCTACACAGGGGCCTAATGAAAAACTGTTTTTT. The chain employs TRBV4-3 and TRBJ1-4, with 7 bases identical to TRBD1. Germline CDR1 is LGHNA and CDR2 is YSLEER. Unmatched junction bases numbered 8, after V lost 4 bases and J lost 3 bases. The length of the CDR3 is 16 residues.

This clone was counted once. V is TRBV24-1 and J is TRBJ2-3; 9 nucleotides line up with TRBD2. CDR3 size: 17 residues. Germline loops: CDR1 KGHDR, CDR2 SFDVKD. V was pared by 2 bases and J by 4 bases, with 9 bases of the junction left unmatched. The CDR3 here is CATSDSGTSRGSDTQYF. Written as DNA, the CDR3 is TGTGCCACCAGTGATTCCGGGACTAGCAGAGGTTCAGATACGCAGTATTTT.

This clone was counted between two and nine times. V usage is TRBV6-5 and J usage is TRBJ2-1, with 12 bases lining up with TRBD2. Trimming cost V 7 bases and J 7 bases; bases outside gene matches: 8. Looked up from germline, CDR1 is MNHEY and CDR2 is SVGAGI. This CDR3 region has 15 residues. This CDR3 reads CASMASGGAGNEQFF. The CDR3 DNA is TGTGCCAGCATGGCTAGCGGGGGGGCGGGGAATGAGCAGTTCTTC.

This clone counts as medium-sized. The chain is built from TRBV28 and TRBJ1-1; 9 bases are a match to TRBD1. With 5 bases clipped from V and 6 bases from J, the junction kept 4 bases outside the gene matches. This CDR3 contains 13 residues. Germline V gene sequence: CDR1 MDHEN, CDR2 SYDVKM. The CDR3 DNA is TGTGCCAGCAGTCTGACAGGGGGAGCTGAAGCTTTCTTT. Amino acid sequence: CASSLTGGAEAFF.

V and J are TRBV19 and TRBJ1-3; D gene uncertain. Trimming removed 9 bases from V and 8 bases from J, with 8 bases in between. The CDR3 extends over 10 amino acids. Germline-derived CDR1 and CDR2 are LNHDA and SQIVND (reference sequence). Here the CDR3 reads CASRSDTIYF. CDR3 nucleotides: TGTGCCAGCCGGTCGGACACCATATATTTT.

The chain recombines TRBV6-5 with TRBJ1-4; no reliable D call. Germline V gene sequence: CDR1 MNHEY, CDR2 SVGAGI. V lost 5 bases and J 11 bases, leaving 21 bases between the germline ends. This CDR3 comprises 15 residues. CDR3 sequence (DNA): TGTGCCAGCAGTCGGGGAGGAGGGATGTATAGGAAACTGTTTTTT. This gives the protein CASSRGGGMYRKLFF.

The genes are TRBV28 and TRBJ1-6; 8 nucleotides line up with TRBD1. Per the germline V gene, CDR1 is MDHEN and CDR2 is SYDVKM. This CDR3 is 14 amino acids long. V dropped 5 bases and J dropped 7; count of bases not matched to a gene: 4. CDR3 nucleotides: TGTGCCAGCAGTAATGGACAGGGAAATTCACCCCTCCACTTT. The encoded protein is CASSNGQGNSPLHF.

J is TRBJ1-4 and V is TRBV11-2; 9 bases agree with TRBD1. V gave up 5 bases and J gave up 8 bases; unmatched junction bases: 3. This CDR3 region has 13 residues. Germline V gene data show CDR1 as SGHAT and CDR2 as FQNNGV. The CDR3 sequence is CASSRGQGEKLFF. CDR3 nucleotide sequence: TGTGCCAGCAGCCGGGGACAGGGAGAAAAACTGTTTTTT.

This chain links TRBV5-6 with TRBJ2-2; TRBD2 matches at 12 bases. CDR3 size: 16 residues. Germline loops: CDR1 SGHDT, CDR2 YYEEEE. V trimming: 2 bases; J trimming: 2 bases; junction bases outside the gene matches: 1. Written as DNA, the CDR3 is TGTGCCAGCAGCTTACTAGCGGGGGGCAACACCGGGGAGCTGTTTTTT. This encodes CASSLLAGGNTGELFF. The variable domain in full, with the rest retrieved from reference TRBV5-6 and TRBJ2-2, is DAGVTQSPTHLIKTRGQQVTLRCSPKSGHDTVSWYQQALGQGPQFIFQYYEEEERQRGNFPDRFSGHQFPNYSSELNVNALLLGDSALYLCASSLLAGGNTGELFFGEGSRLTVL.

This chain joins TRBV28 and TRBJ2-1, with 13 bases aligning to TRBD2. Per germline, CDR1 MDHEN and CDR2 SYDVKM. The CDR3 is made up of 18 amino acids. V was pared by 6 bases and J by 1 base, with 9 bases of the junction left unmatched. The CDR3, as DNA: TGTGCCAGCAGCCGCCGGACTAGCGGGAGAGGATCCTACAATGAGCAGTTCTTC. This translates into CASSRRTSGRGSYNEQFF.

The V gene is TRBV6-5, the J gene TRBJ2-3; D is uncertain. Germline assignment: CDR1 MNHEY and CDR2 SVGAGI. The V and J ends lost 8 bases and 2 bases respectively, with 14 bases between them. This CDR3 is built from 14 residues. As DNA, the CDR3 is TGTGCCAGCCAAACAAGGATCATCACAGATACGCAGTATTTT. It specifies CASQTRIITDTQYF.

This CDR3 reads CSVEDPQRSSYNEQFF. In nucleotides, the CDR3 is TGCAGCGTTGAAGACCCTCAACGGAGCTCCTACAATGAGCAGTTCTTC. The chain has TRBV29-1 and TRBJ2-1, with no clear D. The germline gives CDR1 SQVTM, CDR2 ANQGSEA. The CDR3 is made up of 16 amino acids. Trimming removed 0 bases from V and 0 bases from J, with 12 bases in between.

This CDR3 reads CASNSRSSGTYEQYF. Written as DNA, the CDR3 is TGTGCCAGTAATAGTCGGTCTAGCGGGACCTACGAGCAGTACTTC. The genes are TRBV19 and TRBJ2-7; 9 bases map to TRBD2. V was clipped by 7 bases and J by 2 bases; unmatched bases: 9. The CDR3 is 15 residues long. The germline gives CDR1 LNHDA, CDR2 SQIVND (reference sequence).

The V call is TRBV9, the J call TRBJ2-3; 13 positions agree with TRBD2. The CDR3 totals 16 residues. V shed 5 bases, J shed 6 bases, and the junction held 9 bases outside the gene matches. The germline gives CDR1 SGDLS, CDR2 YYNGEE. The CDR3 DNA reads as TGTGCCAGCAGACCACCGGGACTAGCGGGACGGGATACGCAGTATTTT. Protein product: CASRPPGLAGRDTQYF.

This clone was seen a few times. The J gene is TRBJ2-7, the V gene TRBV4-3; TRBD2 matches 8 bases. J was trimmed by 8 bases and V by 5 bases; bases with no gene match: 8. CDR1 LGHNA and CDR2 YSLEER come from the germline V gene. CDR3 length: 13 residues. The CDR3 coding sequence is TGCGCCAGCAGCTTTCGTAGCGGGGATCAGCAGTACTTC. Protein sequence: CASSFRSGDQQYF.

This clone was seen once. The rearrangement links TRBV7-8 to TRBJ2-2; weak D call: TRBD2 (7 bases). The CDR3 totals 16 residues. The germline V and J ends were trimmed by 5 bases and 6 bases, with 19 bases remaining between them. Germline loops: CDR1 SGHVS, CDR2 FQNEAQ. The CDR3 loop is CASSPLYGGAAGELFF. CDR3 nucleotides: TGTGCCAGCAGCCCTTTATATGGGGGGGCGGCCGGGGAGCTGTTTTTT.

The CDR3 protein is CASSQVDRGTEAFF. As DNA, the CDR3 is TGCGCCAGCAGCCAAGTGGACAGGGGGACTGAAGCTTTCTTT. V and J are TRBV4-3 and TRBJ1-1; 10 bases map to TRBD1. J lost 5 bases, V lost 1 base, and 1 base had no gene match. This CDR3 comprises 14 residues. CDR1 is LGHNA and CDR2 is YSLEER in the germline V gene.

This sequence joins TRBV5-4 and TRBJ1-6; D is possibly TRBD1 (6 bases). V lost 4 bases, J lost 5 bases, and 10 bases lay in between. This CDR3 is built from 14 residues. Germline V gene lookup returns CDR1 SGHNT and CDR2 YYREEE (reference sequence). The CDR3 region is CASSQGQNNSPLHF. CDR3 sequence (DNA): TGTGCCAGCAGCCAGGGACAAAATAATTCACCCCTCCACTTT.

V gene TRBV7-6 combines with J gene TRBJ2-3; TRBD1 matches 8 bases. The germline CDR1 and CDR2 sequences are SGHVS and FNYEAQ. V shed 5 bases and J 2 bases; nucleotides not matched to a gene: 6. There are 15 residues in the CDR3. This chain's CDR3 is CASSRTGTHTDTQYF. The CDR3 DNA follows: TGTGCCAGCAGCAGGACAGGGACCCACACAGATACGCAGTATTTT. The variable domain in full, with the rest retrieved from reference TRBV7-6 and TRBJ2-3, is GAGVSQSPRYKVTKRGQDVALRCDPISGHVSLYWYRQALGQGPEFLTYFNYEAQQDKSGLPNDRFSAERPEGSISTLTIQRTEQRDSAMYRCASSRTGTHTDTQYFGPGTRLTVL.

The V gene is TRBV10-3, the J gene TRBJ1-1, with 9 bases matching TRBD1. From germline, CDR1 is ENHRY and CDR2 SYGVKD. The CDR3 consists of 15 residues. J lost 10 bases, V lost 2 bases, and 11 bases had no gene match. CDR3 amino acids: CAISEGTGQGESAFF. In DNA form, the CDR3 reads TGTGCCATCAGTGAGGGGACGGGACAGGGTGAATCAGCTTTCTTT.

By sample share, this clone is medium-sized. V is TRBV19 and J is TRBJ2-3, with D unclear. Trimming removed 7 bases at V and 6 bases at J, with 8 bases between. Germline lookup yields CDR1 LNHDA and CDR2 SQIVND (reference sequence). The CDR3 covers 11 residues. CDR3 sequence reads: CASKVQDTQYF. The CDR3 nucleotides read TGTGCCAGTAAGGTTCAGGATACGCAGTATTTT.

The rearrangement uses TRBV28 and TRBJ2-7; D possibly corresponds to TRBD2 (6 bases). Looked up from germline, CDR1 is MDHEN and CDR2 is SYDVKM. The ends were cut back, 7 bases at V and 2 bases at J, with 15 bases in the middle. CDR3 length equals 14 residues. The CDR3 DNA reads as TGTGCCAGCAAACCTCCGGGCGGGGCCTACGAGCAGTACTTC. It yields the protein CASKPPGGAYEQYF.

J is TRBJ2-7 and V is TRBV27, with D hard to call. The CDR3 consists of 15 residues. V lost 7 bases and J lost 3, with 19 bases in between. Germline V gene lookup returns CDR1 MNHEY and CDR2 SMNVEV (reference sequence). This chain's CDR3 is CASMRGPGPNYEQYF. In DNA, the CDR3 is TGTGCCAGCATGAGAGGCCCAGGACCCAACTACGAGCAGTACTTC.

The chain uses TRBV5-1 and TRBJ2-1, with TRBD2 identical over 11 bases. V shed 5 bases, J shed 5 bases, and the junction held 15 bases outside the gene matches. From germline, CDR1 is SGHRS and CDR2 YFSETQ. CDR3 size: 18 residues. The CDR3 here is CASRPLGGSGRADNEQFF. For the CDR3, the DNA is TGCGCCAGCAGACCGCTAGGGGGTAGCGGGAGGGCCGACAATGAGCAGTTCTTC.

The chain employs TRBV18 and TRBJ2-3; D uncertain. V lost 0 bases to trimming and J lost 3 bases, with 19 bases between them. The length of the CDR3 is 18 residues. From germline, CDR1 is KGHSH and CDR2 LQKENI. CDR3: CASSPPVTSRSFTDTQYF. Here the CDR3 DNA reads TGTGCCAGCTCACCACCAGTTACCTCTAGGAGTTTTACAGATACGCAGTATTTT.

CDR3 coding DNA: TGTGCCAGCAGCGTAGCCGGCCGCACAGATACGCAGTATTTT. Its translation is CASSVAGRTDTQYF. The chain recombines TRBV9 with TRBJ2-3, with D hard to call. Per the germline V gene, CDR1 is SGDLS and CDR2 is YYNGEE. Between the trimmed V and J ends, which lost 0 bases and 1 base, there was a span of 6 bases. This CDR3 is 14 amino acids long.

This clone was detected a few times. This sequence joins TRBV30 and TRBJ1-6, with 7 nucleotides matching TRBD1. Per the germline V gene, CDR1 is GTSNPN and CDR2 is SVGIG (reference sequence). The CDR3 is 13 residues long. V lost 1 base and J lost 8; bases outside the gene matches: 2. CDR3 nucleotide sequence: TGTGCCTGGAGTGGACAGGGCTATTCACCCCTCCACTTT. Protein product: CAWSGQGYSPLHF.